Below, one TCR beta chain is given with its context. No quality values exist for individual bases; no much larger clone is one base distant. This sample is part of a study of T cells after yellow fever vaccination (dated by TCRdb to about 2019). A note on the overall study: Staining for CD3, CD45RA, CCR7 and CD95 was used to sort memory subsets (EM, EMRA, CM and Tscm) on a BD FACS Aria III. To follow T-cell clones before and after primary and booster YFV17D yellow fever vaccination, bulk TCR alpha and beta repertoires were sequenced over time. Blood was drawn at multiple timepoints before and after primary and secondary immunization, with bulk PBMC replicates and cell subsets isolated. Libraries from fractions with low cell numbers were prepared with the SMART-Seq v4 Ultra Low Input RNA kit. Two healthy male donors, one aged 18 to 29 and one aged 30 to 40 years, made up the cohort. Sorting of memory subsets took place on days 0, 15 and 45 and at 18 months after primary vaccination, as well as on days 0, 15 and 45 after the 30-year booster.

This specimen's treatment or condition label, per the study, means: live attenuated yellow fever vaccine strain. A standard Ficoll-Paque protocol was used to isolate PBMCs from peripheral blood. The RNeasy Micro Kit was used to extract RNA from sorted memory subsets. Broad study findings and their caveats: Computational filtering was required because FACS-sorted repertoires could contain abundant contaminating clonotypes from the bulk population. After the booster, most clones that had expanded after primary vaccination were detected again (about 95% of CD4 and 88% of CD8), suggesting broad maintenance of memory. Because only a couple of donors were included in the study, the extent to which the findings can be generalized is limited. A small fraction of clonotypes showed up in both the CD4 and CD8 compartments, probably as a result of convergent recombination. In the sorted memory subsets on day 0, nearly all vaccine-responding clonotypes were below the level of detection. The secondary T-cell response was found to be weaker but faster than the primary response, with a peak reached on day 5 rather than on day 15.

CDR1 and CDR2 are read off the germline V gene (reference sequence) as MNHEY and SMNVEV. The junction carries 11 bases between V and J, which are trimmed by 4 bases and 4 bases respectively. The CDR3 runs 14 residues from the cysteine to the phenylalanine. Only the CDR3 part of the read is kept: 42 bases, read in frame from the first base. TCRdb names Illumina NovaSeq 6000 as the instrument used. TCR cDNA was synthesized by 5'RACE template switching, through which a universal primer site and unique molecular identifiers were introduced. cDNA synthesis was primed from both the TCR alpha and TCR beta constant segments. Libraries were amplified in two PCR steps, with sample barcodes and sequencing adapters added in the second step. Libraries were sequenced on Illumina HiSeq 2500 (2x100 bp) or NovaSeq (2x150 bp). The authors processed their data as follows. MIGEC was used to demultiplex reads and collapse the reads into UMI consensus sequences, and MiXCR was used for V(D)J alignment. Using edgeR on replicate PBMC samples, clonotypes were called vaccine-responding if FDR was below 0.01 and the log2 fold change was above 5 up to day 15. Bulk clonotypes were assigned CD4 or CD8 identity according to which sequenced CD4 or CD8 repertoire held them at higher abundance. To estimate how each clone was distributed across memory phenotypes, clonotype frequencies in memory subsets were weighted by the numbers of FACS-sorted cells. TCRdb reworked the public reads: Q25 trimming with fastp, MiXCR clone assembly, productive beta chains retained. Each entry merges the rows of one CDR3 protein and shows their most common DNA and genes. The V and J calls come from TCRdb's annotation, not from the publication. The sample data list about 53,000 distinct CDR3 sequences, and around 6.1% of these were observed just once. The ten largest account for roughly 30% of the sample.

Sample: PBMCs, either bulk or a sorted T-cell subset (CD4+, CD8+, memory, or dextramer-sorted; not recorded which), taken on the day of the yellow fever booster vaccination. This sequence uses TRBV27 and TRBJ1-5; the D gene is not confidently resolved. This TCR derives from a man in his late teens or twenties who received the YFV17D yellow fever vaccine. The CDR3 amino acid sequence is: CASSSWQFNQPQHF. The nucleotide sequence is given as TGTGCCAGCAGTTCGTGGCAGTTTAATCAGCCCCAGCATTTT.